The TCR beta chain under discussion was sequenced for a study of cytomegalovirus exposure and HLA in healthy donors. Findings and limits, study-wide: In vitro confirmation showed a few CMV-associated chains to be CMV antigen specific. A later analysis showed HLA-associated TCR beta chains outstripping equally common others in clonal expansion. In a later analysis, TCR beta V- and J-gene trimming showed a link to a missense DCLRE1C variant. In a later analysis, productive TCRs from donors in an Asian-associated ancestry cluster reportedly carried fewer N-insertions than the cohort mean.

A remark on this clone: Its target is not known.

Germline loops: CDR1 LGHNT, CDR2 FRNRAP. There are 13 residues in the CDR3. Trimming took off 2 bases at V and 5 bases at J, with 8 bases between the two ends. The primer mix had 60 Vbeta and 13 Jbeta primers. The assay was immunoSEQ multiplex PCR, and TCRdb's table has in-frame clones only and misses some. This table has approximately 170,000 clones, approximately 75% appearing once. Sequencing was carried out using PBMCs. The chain uses TRBV12-5 and TRBJ2-3; D perhaps matches TRBD2 (5 bases). The source is a man aged 25-45 years in good health and CMV-seropositive. The CDR3 here is CASGLLGEDTQYF. CDR3 nucleotide sequence: TGTGCTAGTGGTTTGCTCGGGGAAGATACGCAGTATTTT.